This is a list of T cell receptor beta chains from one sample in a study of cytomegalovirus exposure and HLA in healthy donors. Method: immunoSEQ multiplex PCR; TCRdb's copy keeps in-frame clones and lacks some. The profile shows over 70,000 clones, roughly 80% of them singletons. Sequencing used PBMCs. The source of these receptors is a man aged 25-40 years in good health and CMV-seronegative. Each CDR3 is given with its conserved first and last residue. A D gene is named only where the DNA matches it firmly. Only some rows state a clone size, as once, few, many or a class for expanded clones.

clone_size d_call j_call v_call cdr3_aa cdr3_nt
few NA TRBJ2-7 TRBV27 CASSRVDSRAYEQYF TGTGCCTCCTCTCGCGTGGACTCTCGGGCCTACGAGCAGTACTTC
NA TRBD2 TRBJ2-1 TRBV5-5 CASSLASGGAYEQFF TGTGCCAGCAGCTTGGCAAGCGGGGGGGCATATGAGCAGTTCTTC
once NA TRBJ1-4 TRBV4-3 CASSQDGPEDEKLFF TGCGCCAGCAGCCAAGATGGGCCGGAAGATGAAAAACTGTTTTTT
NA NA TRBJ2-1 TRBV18 CASSPPSTGNYNEQFF TGTGCCAGCTCACCACCATCTACAGGGAACTACAATGAGCAGTTCTTC
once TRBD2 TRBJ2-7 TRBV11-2 CASSLGLAGNSYEQYF TGTGCCAGCAGCTTAGGACTAGCGGGGAACTCCTACGAGCAGTACTTC
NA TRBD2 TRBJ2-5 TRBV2 CASSRAAGGQETQYF TGTGCCAGCAGTCGAGCAGCGGGAGGGCAGGAGACCCAGTACTTC
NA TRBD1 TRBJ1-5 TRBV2 CASSRTGVWSNQPQHF TGTGCCAGCAGTCGGACAGGCGTGTGGAGCAATCAGCCCCAGCATTTT
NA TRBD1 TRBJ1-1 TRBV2 CASSAGTGGGMNTEAFF TGTGCCAGCAGTGCGGGGACAGGGGGTGGTATGAACACTGAAGCTTTCTTT
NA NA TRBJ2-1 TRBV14 CASSHYHGINEQFF TGTGCCAGCAGCCACTACCACGGGATCAATGAGCAGTTCTTC
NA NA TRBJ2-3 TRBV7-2 CASRTAGDTQYF TGTGCCAGCAGGACGGCAGGAGATACGCAGTATTTT
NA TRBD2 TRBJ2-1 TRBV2 CASRRTSGGYNEQFF TGTGCCAGCAGGAGGACTAGCGGGGGATACAATGAGCAGTTCTTC
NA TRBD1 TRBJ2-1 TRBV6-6 CASSHGTGPSSEQFF TGTGCCAGCAGTCACGGGACAGGGCCAAGTAGTGAGCAGTTCTTC
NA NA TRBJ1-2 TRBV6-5 CASSYPGNYGYTF TGTGCCAGCAGTTACCCGGGTAACTATGGCTACACCTTC
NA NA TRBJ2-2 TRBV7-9 CSSSPPPGHQNTGELFF TGTTCCAGCAGTCCCCCGCCGGGACACCAGAACACCGGGGAGCTGTTTTTT
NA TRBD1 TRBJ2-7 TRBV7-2 CASSLRVGGDRAVYEQYF TGTGCCAGCAGCTTAAGGGTGGGTGGGGACAGGGCCGTATACGAGCAGTACTTC
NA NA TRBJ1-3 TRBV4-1 CASRGQNAGNTIYF TGCGCCAGCAGGGGACAAAACGCTGGAAACACCATATATTTT
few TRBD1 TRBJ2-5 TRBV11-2 CASSPQGAGETQYF TGTGCCAGCAGTCCACAGGGGGCAGGAGAGACCCAGTACTTC
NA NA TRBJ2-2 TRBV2 CASSEARQGSTGELFF TGTGCCAGCAGTGAAGCGCGGCAGGGAAGCACCGGGGAGCTGTTTTTT
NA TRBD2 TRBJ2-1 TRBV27 CASSWASGSYNEQFF TGTGCCAGCAGTTGGGCTAGCGGCTCCTACAATGAGCAGTTCTTC
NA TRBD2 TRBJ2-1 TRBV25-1 CASSTIPGLAYNEQFF TGTGCCAGCAGCACAATACCGGGACTAGCGTACAATGAGCAGTTCTTC
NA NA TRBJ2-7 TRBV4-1 CASSSTGSGEQYF TGCGCCAGCAGTTCCACAGGGTCCGGGGAGCAGTACTTC
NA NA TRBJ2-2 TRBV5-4 CASSPGAVETGELFF TGTGCCAGCAGCCCCGGAGCGGTGGAGACCGGGGAGCTGTTTTTT
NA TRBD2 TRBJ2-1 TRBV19 CASSRTSGSYNEQFF TGTGCCAGTAGCCGGACTAGCGGCTCCTACAATGAGCAGTTCTTC
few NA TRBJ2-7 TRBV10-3 CAISAGHEQYF TGTGCCATCTCGGCAGGGCACGAGCAGTACTTC
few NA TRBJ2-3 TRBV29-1 CSTTGTDTQYF TGCAGCACTACGGGCACAGATACGCAGTATTTT
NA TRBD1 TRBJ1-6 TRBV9 CASSVTFGQGYNSPLHF TGTGCCAGCAGCGTAACCTTCGGACAGGGTTATAATTCACCCCTCCACTTT
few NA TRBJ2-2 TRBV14 CASSQDKLVNTGELFF TGTGCCAGCAGCCAAGATAAGCTAGTGAACACCGGGGAGCTGTTTTTT
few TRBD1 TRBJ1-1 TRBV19 CASSAGTGRRNTEAFF TGTGCCAGTAGTGCTGGGACAGGGAGGAGGAACACTGAAGCTTTCTTT
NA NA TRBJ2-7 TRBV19 CASSFGLSYEQYF TGTGCCAGTAGTTTTGGACTATCCTACGAGCAGTACTTC
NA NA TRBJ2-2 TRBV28 CASRAGYTGELFF TGTGCCAGCAGGGCGGGTTACACCGGGGAGCTGTTTTTT
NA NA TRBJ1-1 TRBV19 CASSQKNTEAFF TGTGCCAGTAGTCAAAAGAACACTGAAGCTTTCTTT
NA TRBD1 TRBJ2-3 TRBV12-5 CASGTGSGTDTQYF TGTGCTAGTGGGACAGGGTCGGGCACAGATACGCAGTATTTT
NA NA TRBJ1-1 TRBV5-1 CASSRGGGTEAFF TGCGCCAGCAGCCGCGGGGGTGGTACTGAAGCTTTCTTT
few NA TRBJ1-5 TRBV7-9 CASSLVEGQPQHF TGTGCCAGCAGCTTAGTTGAGGGTCAGCCCCAGCATTTT
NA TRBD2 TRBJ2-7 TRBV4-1 CASSQDTPGGAYEQYF TGCGCCAGCAGCCAAGATACCCCGGGAGGGGCCTACGAGCAGTACTTC
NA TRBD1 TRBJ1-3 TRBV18 CASSPGDRAGNTIYF TGTGCCAGCTCACCCGGGGACAGGGCTGGAAACACCATATATTTT
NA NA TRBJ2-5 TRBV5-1 CASSLTSQETQYF TGCGCCAGCAGCTTGACATCCCAAGAGACCCAGTACTTC
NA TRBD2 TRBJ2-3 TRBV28 CASSLPSGRADTQYF TGTGCCAGCAGTTTGCCTAGCGGGAGGGCAGATACGCAGTATTTT
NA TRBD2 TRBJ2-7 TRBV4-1 CASSQVTSGVYEQYF TGCGCCAGCAGCCAAGTAACTAGCGGGGTTTACGAGCAGTACTTC
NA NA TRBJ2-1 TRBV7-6 CASSLLTGYYNEQFF TGTGCCAGCAGCCTACTAACAGGGTATTACAATGAGCAGTTCTTC